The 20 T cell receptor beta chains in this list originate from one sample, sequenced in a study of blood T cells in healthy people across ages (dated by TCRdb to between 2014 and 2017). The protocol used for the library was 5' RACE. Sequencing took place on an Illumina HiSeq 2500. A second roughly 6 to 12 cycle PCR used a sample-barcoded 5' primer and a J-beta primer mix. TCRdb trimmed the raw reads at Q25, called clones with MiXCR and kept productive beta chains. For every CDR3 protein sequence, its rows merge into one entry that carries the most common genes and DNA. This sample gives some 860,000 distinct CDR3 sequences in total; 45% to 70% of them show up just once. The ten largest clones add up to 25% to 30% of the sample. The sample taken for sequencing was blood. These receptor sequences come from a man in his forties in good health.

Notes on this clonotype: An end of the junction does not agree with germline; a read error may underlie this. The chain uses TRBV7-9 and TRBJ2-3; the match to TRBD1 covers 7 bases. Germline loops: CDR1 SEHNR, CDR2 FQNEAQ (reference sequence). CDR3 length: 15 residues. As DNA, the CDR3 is TGTGCCAGTAGCTCCACGACAGGGCTCATGGATACGCAGTATTTT. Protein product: CASSSTTGLMDTQYF.

CDR3 loop: CASSQTNTAGELFF. CDR3 nucleotide sequence: TGTGCCAGCAGCCAAACGAATACCGCCGGGGAGCTGTTTTTT. The chain couples TRBV5-6 to TRBJ2-2; D ambiguous. Looked up from germline, CDR1 is SGHDT and CDR2 is YYEEEE. CDR3 length: 14 amino acids. The germline V and J ends were trimmed by 4 bases and 6 bases, with 13 bases remaining between them.

The CDR3 sequence is CSARVPGRPQETQYF. The CDR3 coding sequence is TGCAGTGCTAGAGTGCCGGGACGGCCCCAAGAGACCCAGTACTTC. The chain employs TRBV20-1 and TRBJ2-5, with D perhaps being TRBD1 or TRBD2 (5 bases each). The germline V gene encodes CDR1 DFQATT and CDR2 SNEGSKA (reference sequence). The CDR3 contains 15 residues. Trimming left V 1 base short and J 1 base short, with 13 bases between.

The CDR3: CAISDGGATDTQYF. DNA of the CDR3: TGTGCCATCAGCGACGGGGGGGCTACAGATACGCAGTATTTT. V gene TRBV10-3 combines with J gene TRBJ2-3; 8 bases fit TRBD2. Germline values: CDR1 ENHRY, CDR2 SYGVKD. The ends lost 6 bases at V and 3 bases at J; junction bases unmatched: 5. The CDR3 runs 14 residues.

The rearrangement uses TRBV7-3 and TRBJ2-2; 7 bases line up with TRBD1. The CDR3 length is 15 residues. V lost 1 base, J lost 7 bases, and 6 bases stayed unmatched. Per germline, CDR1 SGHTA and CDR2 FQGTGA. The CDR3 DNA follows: TGTGCCAGCAGCTTAAACGGACAGGCCCACGGGGAGCTGTTTTTT. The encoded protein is CASSLNGQAHGELFF.

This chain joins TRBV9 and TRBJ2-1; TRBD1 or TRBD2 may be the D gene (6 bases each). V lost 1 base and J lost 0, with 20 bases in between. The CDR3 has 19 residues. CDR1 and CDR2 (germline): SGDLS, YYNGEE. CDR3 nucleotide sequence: TGTGCCAGCAGCGTAACGGGCGGGACAATAGGGGGCTCCTACAATGAGCAGTTCTTC. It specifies CASSVTGGTIGGSYNEQFF.

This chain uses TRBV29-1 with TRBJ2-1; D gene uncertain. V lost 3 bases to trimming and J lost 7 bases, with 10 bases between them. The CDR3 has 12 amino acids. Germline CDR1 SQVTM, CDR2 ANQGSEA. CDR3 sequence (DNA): TGCAGCGTTGATAGGGCAGTAAATGAGCAGTTCTTC. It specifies CSVDRAVNEQFF.

CDR3 nucleotide sequence: TGCGCCAGCAGCTTGGTAGCTGGGGTCAAAAACATTCAGTACTTC. Amino acid sequence: CASSLVAGVKNIQYF. This sequence joins TRBV5-1 and TRBJ2-4; D remains ambiguous. The CDR3 length is 15 residues. The germline V gene encodes CDR1 SGHRS and CDR2 YFSETQ. Deletions cut 0 bases from V and 3 bases from J, with 10 bases between.

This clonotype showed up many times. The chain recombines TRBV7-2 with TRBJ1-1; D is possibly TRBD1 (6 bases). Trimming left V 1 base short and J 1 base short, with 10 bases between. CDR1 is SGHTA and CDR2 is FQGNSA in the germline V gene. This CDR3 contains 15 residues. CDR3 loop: CASSLVTRGNTEAFF. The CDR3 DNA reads TGTGCCAGCAGCTTAGTAACCAGGGGGAACACTGAAGCTTTCTTT.

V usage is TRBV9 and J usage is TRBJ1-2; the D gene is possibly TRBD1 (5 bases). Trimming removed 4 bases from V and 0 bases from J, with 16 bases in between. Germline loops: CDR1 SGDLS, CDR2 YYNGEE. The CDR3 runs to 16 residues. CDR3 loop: CASSSNSGLANYGYTF. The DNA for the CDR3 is TGTGCCAGCAGCTCCAACTCAGGGTTAGCTAACTATGGCTACACCTTC.

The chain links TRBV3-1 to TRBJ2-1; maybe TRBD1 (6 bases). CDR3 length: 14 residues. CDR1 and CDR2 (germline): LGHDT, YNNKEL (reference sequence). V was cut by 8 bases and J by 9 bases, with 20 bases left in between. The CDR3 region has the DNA TGTGCCAGCGACGGTTGGCAGGGGAGAGGTGAGCAGTTCTTC. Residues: CASDGWQGRGEQFF.

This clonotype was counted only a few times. CDR3 amino acids: CASSAGQGRYNEQFF. The DNA of the CDR3 is TGTGCCAGCAGTGCCGGACAGGGGAGGTACAATGAGCAGTTCTTC. The chain uses TRBV12-3 or TRBV12-4 and TRBJ2-1, with 9 bases aligning to TRBD1. CDR3 size: 15 residues. V lost 5 bases, J lost 4 bases, and 6 bases stayed unmatched.

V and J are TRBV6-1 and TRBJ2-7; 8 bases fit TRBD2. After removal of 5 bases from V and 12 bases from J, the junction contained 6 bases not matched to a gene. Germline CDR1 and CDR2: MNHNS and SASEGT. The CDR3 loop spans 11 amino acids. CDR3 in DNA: TGTGCCAGCAGTAGCAGCGGGGGAGGGTACTTC. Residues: CASSSSGGGYF.

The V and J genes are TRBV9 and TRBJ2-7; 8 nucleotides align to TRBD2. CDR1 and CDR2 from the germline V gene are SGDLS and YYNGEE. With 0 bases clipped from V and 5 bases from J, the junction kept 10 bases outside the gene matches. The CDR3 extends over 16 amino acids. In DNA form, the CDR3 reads TGTGCCAGCAGCGTAGAGAGCGGACTAGCTGTGAACGAGCAGTACTTC. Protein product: CASSVESGLAVNEQYF.

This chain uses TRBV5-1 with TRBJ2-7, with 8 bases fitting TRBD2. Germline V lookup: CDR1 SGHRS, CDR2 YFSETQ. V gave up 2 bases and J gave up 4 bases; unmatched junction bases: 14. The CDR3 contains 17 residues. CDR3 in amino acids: CASSFEFLAGDNYEQYF. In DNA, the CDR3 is TGCGCCAGCAGCTTCGAGTTCCTAGCGGGCGATAATTACGAGCAGTACTTC.

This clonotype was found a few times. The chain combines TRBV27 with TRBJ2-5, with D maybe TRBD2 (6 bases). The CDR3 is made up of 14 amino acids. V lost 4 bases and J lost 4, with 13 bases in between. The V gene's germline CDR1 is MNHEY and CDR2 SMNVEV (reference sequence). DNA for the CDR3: TGTGCCAGCAGTTCGCGGGGAGGACGAGAGACCCAGTACTTC. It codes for CASSSRGGRETQYF.

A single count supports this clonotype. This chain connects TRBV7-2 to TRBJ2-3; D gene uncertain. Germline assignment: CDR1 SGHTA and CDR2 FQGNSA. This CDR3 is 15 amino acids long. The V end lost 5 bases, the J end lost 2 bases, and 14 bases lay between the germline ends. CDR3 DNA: TGTGCCAGCAGCAAAAGGCCCTTATACACAGATACGCAGTATTTT. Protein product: CASSKRPLYTDTQYF.

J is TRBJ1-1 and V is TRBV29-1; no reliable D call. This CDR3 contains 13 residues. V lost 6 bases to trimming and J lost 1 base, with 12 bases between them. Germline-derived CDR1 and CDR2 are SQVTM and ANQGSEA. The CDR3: CSVSQQPNTEAFF. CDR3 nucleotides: TGCAGCGTGTCTCAGCAACCGAACACTGAAGCTTTCTTT.

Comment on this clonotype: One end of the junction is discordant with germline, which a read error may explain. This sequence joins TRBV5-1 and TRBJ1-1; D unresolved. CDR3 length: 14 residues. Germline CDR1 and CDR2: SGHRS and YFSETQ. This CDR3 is CASSLDSGNTEAFF. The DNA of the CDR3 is TGTGCCAGCAGCTTAGACTCGGGCAACACTGAAGCTTTCTTT. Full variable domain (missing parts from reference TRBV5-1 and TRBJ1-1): KAGVTQTPRYLIKTRGQQVTLSCSPISGHRSVSWYQQTPGQGLQFLFEYFSETQRNKGNFPGRFSGRQFSNSRSEMNVSTLELGDSALYLCASSLDSGNTEAFFGQGTRLTVV.

This CDR3 reads CASSPPAGWSDTQYF. For the CDR3, the DNA is TGTGCCAGCAGTCCTCCGGCAGGGTGGTCAGATACGCAGTATTTT. The J gene is TRBJ2-3, the V gene TRBV27; perhaps TRBD1 as D (5 bases). The CDR3 length is 15 residues. V was clipped by 5 bases and J by 4 bases, with 16 bases between them. CDR1 and CDR2 (germline): MNHEY, SMNVEV (reference sequence).